These 3 T cell receptor beta chains share one sample of origin, sequenced in a study of regulatory T cells in long-lasting Graves disease (dated by TCRdb to 2020 to 2022). What the time point label conveys for this sample: newly diagnosed GD, antithyroid drugs for less than 3 months. RNA was extracted from PBMCs in TRIzol for both TCR sequencing and RNA sequencing. Receptor amplification or capture employed multiplex PCR. Sequencing used an Illumina HiSeq 4000. CDR3 regions were amplified by Arm-PCR with iRepertoire HTBI primers to construct TCR beta libraries. The raw public reads went through TCRdb reprocessing: fastp at Q25, MiXCR clone calling, in-frame beta chains kept. Every entry covers one CDR3 protein and lists the most common genes and DNA from its rows. Counted in this sample were 360,000 or so distinct CDR3 sequences; over 15% of them appeared once. Of the sample, less than 35% is held by the ten largest clones.

The sample was also reused in another study, on T cells in Graves' hyperthyroidism and ophthalmopathy.

The sample in question was peripheral blood mononuclear cells (PBMCs), obtained at new diagnosis, from a patient treated with antithyroid drugs. These receptors were taken from a man in his forties with Graves disease. Donor details come from another sample of the same person, matched by shared clones.

Many counts were recorded for this clonotype. The rearrangement uses TRBV6-1 and TRBJ1-6; D ambiguous. This CDR3 spans 14 amino acids. CDR1 and CDR2 (germline): MNHNS, SASEGT. V dropped 6 bases and J dropped 7 bases, with 13 bases sitting between them. CDR3 DNA sequence: TGTGCCAGCAGCCCGAGCCGCTCGAATTCACCCCTCCACTTT. The encoded protein is CASSPSRSNSPLHF.

The chain has TRBV7-3 and TRBJ1-1; D ambiguous. Trimming pared 5 bases from V and 4 bases from J, leaving 14 bases between. Germline CDR1 is SGHTA and CDR2 is FQGTGA. The CDR3 extends over 14 amino acids. The CDR3 spells CASSPLLNPTEAFF. The CDR3 DNA is TGTGCCAGCAGCCCGCTATTAAACCCCACTGAAGCTTTCTTT. Combining the CDR3 with reference TRBV7-3 and TRBJ1-1 gives the whole variable domain GAGVSQTPSNKVTEKGKYVELRCDPISGHTALYWYRQSLGQGPEFLIYFQGTGAADDSGLPNDRFFAVRPEGSVSTLKIQRTERGDSAVYLCASSPLLNPTEAFFGQGTRLTVV.

This clonotype was detected many times. The J gene is TRBJ2-2, the V gene TRBV2; D tentatively fits TRBD1 or TRBD2 (5 bases each). The germline V gene encodes CDR1 SNHLY and CDR2 FYNNEI. V lost 4 bases and J lost 5, with 14 bases in between. The CDR3 spans 15 residues. The CDR3 loop reads CASSVGLAGTGELFF. Here the CDR3 DNA reads TGTGCCAGCAGTGTCGGGCTAGCAGGGACCGGGGAGCTGTTTTTT.